What follows are 15 T cell receptor beta chains derived from one specimen sequenced in a study of blood T cell repertoires in COVID-19 (dated by TCRdb to 2019 to 2021). Libraries were made using the immunoSEQ multiplex PCR assay. Sourced from immuneACCESS, this table was stored by TCRdb with only in-frame sequences that have V and J called. A share of the clones is absent; for the studies checked, an unresolved V gene accounts for under half, and the remainder has no known explanation. Recorded for this sample are over 250,000 clones; 65% to 90% of them occurred a single time. The ten most abundant clones make up under 15% of the sample. The sequencing sample was made of peripheral blood. The receptors come from a woman between 65 and 79 years old with COVID-19, enrolled during active disease.

The chain uses TRBV7-2 and TRBJ2-1; maybe TRBD2 (6 bases). Germline V gene data show CDR1 as SGHTA and CDR2 as FQGNSA. The V and J ends lost 5 bases and 10 bases respectively, with 9 bases between them. The CDR3 sequence is 11 residues long. CDR3 residues: CASSRLDEQFF. CDR3 nucleotides: TGTGCCAGCAGCCGACTAGACGAGCAGTTCTTC.

This chain links TRBV7-9 with TRBJ2-5, with D possibly matching TRBD1 (5 bases). This CDR3 is 15 amino acids long. Germline V CDR1 and CDR2: SEHNR, FQNEAQ (reference sequence). V was shortened by 5 bases and J by 7 bases, with 20 bases between the two germline ends. The CDR3 DNA reads as TGTGCCAGCAGCGCTCAGGGCTCCCAGTTGAGGACCCAGTACTTC. Protein sequence: CASSAQGSQLRTQYF. Based on the CDR3 plus reference TRBV7-9 and TRBJ2-5, the full variable domain is DTGVSQNPRHKITKRGQNVTFRCDPISEHNRLYWYRQTLGQGPEFLTYFQNEAQLEKSRLLSDRFSAERPKGSFSTLEIQRTEQGDSAMYLCASSAQGSQLRTQYFGPGTRLLVL.

The genes are TRBV19 and TRBJ1-1, with 8 bases aligning to TRBD1. The CDR3 totals 14 residues. CDR1 is LNHDA and CDR2 is SQIVND in the germline V gene (reference sequence). J gave up 2 bases and V 1 base, and 0 bases lay outside the gene matches. Here the CDR3 DNA reads TGTGCCAGTAGTATAGCAGGGGGCAACACTGAAGCTTTCTTT. It specifies CASSIAGGNTEAFF. The full variable domain, completed using reference TRBV19 and TRBJ1-1, is DGGITQSPKYLFRKEGQNVTLSCEQNLNHDAMYWYRQDPGQGLRLIYYSQIVNDFQKGDIAEGYSVSREKKESFPLTVTSAQKNPTAFYLCASSIAGGNTEAFFGQGTRLTVV.

The chain uses TRBV28 and TRBJ2-3, with TRBD2 identical over 11 bases. After removal of 6 bases from V and 0 bases from J, the junction contained 5 bases not matched to a gene. This CDR3 has 16 residues. Per germline, CDR1 MDHEN and CDR2 SYDVKM. CDR3 nucleotides: TGTGCCAGCAGGGAAACTAGCGGGGGCAGCACAGATACGCAGTATTTT. Translating gives CASRETSGGSTDTQYF.

V is TRBV24-1 and J is TRBJ1-3; TRBD1 is a possible D gene (5 bases). The CDR3 totals 14 residues. In germline, CDR1 is KGHDR, CDR2 SFDVKD. V was clipped by 7 bases and J by 2 bases, with 11 bases between them. The CDR3 sequence: CATRGRVAGNTIYF. CDR3 DNA: TGTGCCACCAGGGGGCGAGTAGCTGGAAACACCATATATTTT.

The CDR3 bases are TGTGCCAGCAGCTGGCGGACAGCCTCTGGAAACACCATATATTTT. Translation gives CASSWRTASGNTIYF. The chain combines TRBV5-6 with TRBJ1-3; maybe TRBD1 (6 bases). This CDR3 spans 15 amino acids. V was clipped by 3 bases and J by 0 bases, with 10 bases between them. Germline V gene data show CDR1 as SGHDT and CDR2 as YYEEEE.

This clone was observed once. The V and J genes are TRBV10-3 and TRBJ2-6; 7 nucleotides match TRBD2. Losses at the gene ends were 2 bases for V and 2 bases for J; bases not matched to a gene: 6. This CDR3 is 17 amino acids long. Germline values: CDR1 ENHRY, CDR2 SYGVKD. In nucleotides, the CDR3 is TGTGCCATCAGTGAGCGGACTAGTTCCCCTGGGGCCAACGTCCTGACTTTC. This encodes CAISERTSSPGANVLTF.

V is TRBV21-1 and J is TRBJ1-2; TRBD1 was called by the table and not checked on the DNA. TRBV21-1 is a known pseudogene. This CDR3 is built from 17 residues. The CDR3 region is CASQPKGAGPYFYGYTF. The CDR3 nucleotides read TGTGCCAGCCAACCAAAGGGGGCAGGACCCTATTTCTATGGCTACACCTTC.

V is TRBV19 and J is TRBJ1-2; 10 bases are shared with TRBD1. CDR1 LNHDA and CDR2 SQIVND come from the germline V gene (reference sequence). CDR3 length: 15 residues. V shed 4 bases, J shed 4 bases, and the junction held 6 bases outside the gene matches. CDR3 in DNA: TGTGCCAGTAGTACGCCGGGACAGGGGAGCTATGGCTACACCTTC. Translating it yields CASSTPGQGSYGYTF.

The V call is TRBV5-1, the J call TRBJ1-1, with D unresolved. The V end lost 0 bases, the J end lost 1 base, and 4 bases lay between the germline ends. CDR1 SGHRS and CDR2 YFSETQ come from the germline V gene. This CDR3 has 13 residues. Here the CDR3 DNA reads TGCGCCAGCAGCTTGGAACAGAACACTGAAGCTTTCTTT. This translates into CASSLEQNTEAFF.

The gene calls are TRBV5-1 and TRBJ1-4; 12 bases match TRBD1. Germline CDR1 SGHRS, CDR2 YFSETQ. The CDR3 covers 14 residues. Unmatched junction bases numbered 13, after V lost 7 bases and J lost 15 bases. The CDR3 region has the DNA TGCGCCAGCGGAGCCGGGACAGGGGGCGCGATAGTGTTTTTT. Amino acid sequence: CASGAGTGGAIVFF.

The V gene is TRBV9, the J gene TRBJ1-3; perhaps TRBD1 as D (6 bases). The CDR3 consists of 18 residues. V was cut by 2 bases and J by 0 bases, with 18 bases left in between. Looked up from germline, CDR1 is SGDLS and CDR2 is YYNGEE. CDR3 in amino acids: CASSVHRDPLNSGNTIYF. CDR3 sequence (DNA): TGTGCCAGCAGCGTTCACAGGGACCCACTCAACTCTGGAAACACCATATATTTT.

J is TRBJ2-2 and V is TRBV6-4, with D maybe TRBD2 (5 bases). V lost 2 bases, J lost 4 bases, and 11 bases lay in between. CDR3 length equals 15 residues. Germline loops: CDR1 MRHNA, CDR2 SNTAGT. CDR3: CASSDGLPGTGELFF. The CDR3 DNA sequence: TGTGCCAGCAGTGACGGACTCCCTGGCACCGGGGAGCTGTTTTTT.

The chain employs TRBV10-3 and TRBJ2-2; D may be TRBD2 (6 bases). The CDR3 consists of 14 residues. Germline V gene lookup returns CDR1 ENHRY and CDR2 SYGVKD. Trimming removed 6 bases at V and 1 base at J, with 9 bases between. The chain's CDR3 is CAIRPGLNTGELFF. As DNA, the CDR3 is TGTGCCATCAGACCGGGACTGAACACCGGGGAGCTGTTTTTT.

V usage is TRBV5-1 and J usage is TRBJ2-6, with D maybe TRBD1 (6 bases). This CDR3 region has 18 residues. Germline CDR1 and CDR2: SGHRS and YFSETQ. Trimming took 0 bases from V and 0 from J, leaving 13 bases between them. CDR3 residues: CASSLAPGAPSGANVLTF. DNA for the CDR3: TGCGCCAGCAGCTTGGCCCCAGGGGCACCCTCTGGGGCCAACGTCCTGACTTTC.